The 2 T cell receptor beta chains below come from one sample, sequenced in a study of blood T cell repertoires in COVID-19. Assay: immunoSEQ multiplex PCR; the TCRdb copy retains only in-frame clones and omits some. The profile covers under 200,000 clones, with about 86% appearing a single time and roughly 20% taken by the ten largest. Sequenced material: peripheral blood. The receptors derive from a woman in her seventies who had recovered from COVID-19.

The V and J genes are TRBV5-8 and TRBJ1-2; D gene unclear. The V end was cut by 4 bases, the J end by 5 bases, with 12 bases between. The germline CDR1 and CDR2 sequences are SGHTS and YDEGEE. This CDR3 is built from 13 residues. CDR3 region: CASSPEPGYGYTF. The CDR3 DNA sequence: TGTGCCAGCAGCCCGGAACCAGGTTATGGCTACACCTTC.

The rearrangement links TRBV4-2 to TRBJ1-5; 7 positions agree with TRBD1. CDR3 length equals 17 residues. Trimming cost V 5 bases and J 0 bases; bases outside gene matches: 10. Germline V CDR1 and CDR2: LGHNA, YNFKEQ. The CDR3: CASSAGTATDSNQPQHF. CDR3 bases: TGTGCCAGCAGCGCCGGGACAGCTACAGATAGCAATCAGCCCCAGCATTTT.